One TCR beta chain is described in this entry. Its antigen remains unidentified. Together with a sample-barcoded 5' primer, a J-beta primer mix was included in a second PCR lasting about 6 to 11 cycles. Template switching added a 12-random-nucleotide identifier to every cDNA molecule. TCRdb recomputed calls from the 5' RACE reads with MiXCR, one row per CDR3 protein. In the table there are around 1,100,000 distinct CDR3 sequences, under 40% of which are singletons. The data stem from a study of blood T cells in healthy people across ages. Study-level information: Template switching picked up about one barcoded beta molecule for each two T cells. Study-wide results and limits: Measured against age, TCR beta diversity per million T cells decreased in a roughly linear manner. PBMCs that were unsorted prevented a conclusive naive versus antigen-experienced comparison.

Sequencing was performed on blood. This clonotype was sampled from a man younger than 35 in good health.

The CDR3 sequence: CATSRDLASTDTQYF. DNA for the CDR3: TGTGCCACCAGCAGAGATCTGGCTAGCACAGATACGCAGTATTTT. The chain links TRBV15 to TRBJ2-3; D is ambiguous. V gave up 0 bases and J gave up 0 bases, with 7 bases separating them. Germline-derived CDR1 and CDR2 are LNHNV and YYDKDF (reference sequence). CDR3 length equals 15 residues.